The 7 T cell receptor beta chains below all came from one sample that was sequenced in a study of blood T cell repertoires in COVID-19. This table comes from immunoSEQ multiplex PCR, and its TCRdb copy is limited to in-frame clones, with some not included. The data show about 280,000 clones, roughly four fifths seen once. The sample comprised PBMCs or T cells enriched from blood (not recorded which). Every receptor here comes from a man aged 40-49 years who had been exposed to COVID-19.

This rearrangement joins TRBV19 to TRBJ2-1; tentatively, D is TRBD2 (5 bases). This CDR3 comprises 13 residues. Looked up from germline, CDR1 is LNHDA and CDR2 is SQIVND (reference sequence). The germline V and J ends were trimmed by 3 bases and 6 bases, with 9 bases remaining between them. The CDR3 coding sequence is TGTGCCAGTAGTATTCTCGCGGGCAATGAGCAGTTCTTC. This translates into CASSILAGNEQFF.

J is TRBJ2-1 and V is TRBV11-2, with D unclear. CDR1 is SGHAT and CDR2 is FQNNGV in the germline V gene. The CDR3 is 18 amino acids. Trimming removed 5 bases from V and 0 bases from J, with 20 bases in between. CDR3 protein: CASSRFTAQWSSYNEQFF. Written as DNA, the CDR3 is TGTGCCAGCAGCCGTTTTACCGCCCAGTGGAGCTCCTACAATGAGCAGTTCTTC.

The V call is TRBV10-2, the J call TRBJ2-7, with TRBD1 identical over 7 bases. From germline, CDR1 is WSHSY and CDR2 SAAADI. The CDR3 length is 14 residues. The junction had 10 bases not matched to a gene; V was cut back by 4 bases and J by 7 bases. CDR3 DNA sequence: TGCGCCAGCAGTGTTAGGACAGGCCATGTGGAGCAGTACTTC. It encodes CASSVRTGHVEQYF.

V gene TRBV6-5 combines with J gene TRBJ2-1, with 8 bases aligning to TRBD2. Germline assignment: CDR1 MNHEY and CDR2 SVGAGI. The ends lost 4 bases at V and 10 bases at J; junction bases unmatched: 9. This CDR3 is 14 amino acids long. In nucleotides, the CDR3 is TGTGCCAGCAGTTTTTCAGCGGGAGATGGGGAGCAGTTCTTC. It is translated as CASSFSAGDGEQFF.

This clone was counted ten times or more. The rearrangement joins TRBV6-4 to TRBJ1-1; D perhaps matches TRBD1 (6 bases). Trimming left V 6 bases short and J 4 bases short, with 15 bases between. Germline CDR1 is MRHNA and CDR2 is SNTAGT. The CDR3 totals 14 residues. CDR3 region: CASSPGGASTEAFF. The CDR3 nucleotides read TGTGCCAGCAGCCCTGGGGGGGCTAGCACTGAAGCTTTCTTT.

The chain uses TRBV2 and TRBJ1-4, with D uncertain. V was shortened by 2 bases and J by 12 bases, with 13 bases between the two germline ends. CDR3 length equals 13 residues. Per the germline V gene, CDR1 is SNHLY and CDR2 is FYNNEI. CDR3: CASSEIPSGELFF. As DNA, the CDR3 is TGTGCCAGCAGTGAAATTCCTTCCGGGGAACTGTTTTTT.

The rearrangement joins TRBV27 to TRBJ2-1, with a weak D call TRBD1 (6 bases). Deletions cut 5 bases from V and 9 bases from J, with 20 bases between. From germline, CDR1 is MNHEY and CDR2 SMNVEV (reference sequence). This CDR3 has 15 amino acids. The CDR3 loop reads CASSPPRGITSEQFF. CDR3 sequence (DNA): TGTGCCAGCAGTCCACCAAGGGGGATAACTAGTGAGCAGTTCTTC.